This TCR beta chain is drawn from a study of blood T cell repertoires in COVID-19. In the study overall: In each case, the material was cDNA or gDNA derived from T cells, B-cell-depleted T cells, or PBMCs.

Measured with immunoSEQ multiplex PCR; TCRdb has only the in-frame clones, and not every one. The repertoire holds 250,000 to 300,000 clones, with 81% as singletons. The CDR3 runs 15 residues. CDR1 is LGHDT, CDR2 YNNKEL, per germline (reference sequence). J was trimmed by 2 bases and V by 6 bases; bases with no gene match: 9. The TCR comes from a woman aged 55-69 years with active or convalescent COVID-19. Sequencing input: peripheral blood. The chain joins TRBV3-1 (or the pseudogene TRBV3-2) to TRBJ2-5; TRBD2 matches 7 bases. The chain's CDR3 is CASRPRERGQETQYF. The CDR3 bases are TGTGCCAGCAGGCCCCGGGAGCGGGGACAAGAGACCCAGTACTTC.